This T cell receptor beta chain came from a study of blood T cell repertoires in COVID-19. Turning to the study itself: COVID-19 samples collected from the United States, Italy and Spain covered acute and convalescent phases.

The CDR3 sequence is 11 residues long. CDR1 and CDR2 (germline): LNHDA, SQIVND (reference sequence). Turning to this clone: Germline and junction disagree at one end, which may indicate a read error.

In the authors' workflow: Nucleated cell number was recorded as an estimate derived from reference gene primer amplification. Profiling relied on immunoSEQ multiplex PCR, and the TCRdb table lists in-frame clones only, not all of them. V and J calls and clone size follow that table, whereas D and trimming were derived from the DNA. The repertoire holds approximately 100,000 clones, around 90% seen once, with under 7.5% in the top ten. This clonotype was obtained from an older woman with acute or convalescent COVID-19. Sample: peripheral blood. The chain employs TRBV19 and TRBJ1-5; 8 nucleotides line up with TRBD1. The CDR3 DNA sequence: TGTGCCAGTAGTCCCGGACAGGGCGCGCGTTTT. Protein sequence: CASSPGQGARF.